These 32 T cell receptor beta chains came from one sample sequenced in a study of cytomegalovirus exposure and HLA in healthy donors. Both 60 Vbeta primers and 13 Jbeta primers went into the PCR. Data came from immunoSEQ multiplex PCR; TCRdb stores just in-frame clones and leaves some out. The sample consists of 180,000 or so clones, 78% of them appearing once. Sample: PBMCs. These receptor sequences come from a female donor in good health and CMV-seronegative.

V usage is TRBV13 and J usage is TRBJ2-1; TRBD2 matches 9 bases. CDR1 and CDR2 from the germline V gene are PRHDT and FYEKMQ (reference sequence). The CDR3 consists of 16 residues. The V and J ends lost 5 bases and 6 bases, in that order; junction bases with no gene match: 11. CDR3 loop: CASSPPLAGAFNEQFF. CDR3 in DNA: TGTGCCAGCAGCCCACCGTTAGCGGGAGCCTTCAATGAGCAGTTCTTC.

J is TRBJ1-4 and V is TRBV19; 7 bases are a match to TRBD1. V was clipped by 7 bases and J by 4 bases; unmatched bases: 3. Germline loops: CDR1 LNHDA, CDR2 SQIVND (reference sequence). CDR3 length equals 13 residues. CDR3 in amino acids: CASKDRFNEKLFF. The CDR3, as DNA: TGTGCCAGTAAGGACAGGTTTAATGAAAAACTGTTTTTT.

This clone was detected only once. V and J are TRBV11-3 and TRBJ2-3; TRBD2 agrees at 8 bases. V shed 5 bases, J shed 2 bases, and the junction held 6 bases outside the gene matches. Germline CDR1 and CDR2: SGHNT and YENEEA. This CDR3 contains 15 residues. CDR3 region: CASSTLLAATDTQYF. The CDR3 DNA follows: TGTGCCAGCAGCACCCTACTAGCGGCCACAGATACGCAGTATTTT.

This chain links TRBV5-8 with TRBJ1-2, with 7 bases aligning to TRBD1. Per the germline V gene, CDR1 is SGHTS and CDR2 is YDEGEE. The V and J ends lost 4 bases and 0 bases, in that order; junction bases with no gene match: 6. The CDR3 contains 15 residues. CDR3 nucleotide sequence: TGTGCCAGCAGCCCACGGGGGACAGCTAACTATGGCTACACCTTC. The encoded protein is CASSPRGTANYGYTF.

The CDR3 is CASSSLAGVSYNEQFF. The CDR3 bases are TGTGCCAGCAGTTCGCTAGCGGGGGTCTCCTACAATGAGCAGTTCTTC. The J gene is TRBJ2-1, the V gene TRBV27; 10 nucleotides align to TRBD2. Germline lookup yields CDR1 MNHEY and CDR2 SMNVEV (reference sequence). The length of the CDR3 is 16 residues. V trimming: 4 bases; J trimming: 0 bases; junction bases outside the gene matches: 3.

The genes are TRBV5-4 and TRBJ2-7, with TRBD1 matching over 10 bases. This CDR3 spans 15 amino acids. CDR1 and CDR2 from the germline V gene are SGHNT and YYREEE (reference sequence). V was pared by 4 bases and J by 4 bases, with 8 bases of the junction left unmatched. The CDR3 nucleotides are TGTGCCAGCAGCCCGACAGGGGGCGTGGGATACGAGCAGTACTTC. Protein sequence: CASSPTGGVGYEQYF.

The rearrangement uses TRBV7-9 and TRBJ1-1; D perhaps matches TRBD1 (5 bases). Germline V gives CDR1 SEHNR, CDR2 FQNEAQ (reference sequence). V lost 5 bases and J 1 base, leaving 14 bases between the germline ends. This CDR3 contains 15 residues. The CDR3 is CASSPRSGGNTEAFF. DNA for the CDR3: TGTGCCAGCAGCCCTCGGAGCGGGGGGAACACTGAAGCTTTCTTT.

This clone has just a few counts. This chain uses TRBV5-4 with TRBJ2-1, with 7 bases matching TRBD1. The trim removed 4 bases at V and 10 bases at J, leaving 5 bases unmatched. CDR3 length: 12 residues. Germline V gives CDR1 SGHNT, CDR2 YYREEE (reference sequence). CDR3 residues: CASSRDSGEQFF. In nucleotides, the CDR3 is TGTGCCAGCAGCCGGGACAGTGGAGAGCAGTTCTTC.

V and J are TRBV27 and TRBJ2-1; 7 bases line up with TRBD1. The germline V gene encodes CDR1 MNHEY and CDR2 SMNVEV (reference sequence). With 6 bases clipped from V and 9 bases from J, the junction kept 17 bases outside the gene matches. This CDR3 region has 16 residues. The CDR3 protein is CASSPIGAGGFTEQFF. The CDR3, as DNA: TGTGCCAGCAGCCCTATCGGGGCAGGGGGATTTACTGAGCAGTTCTTC.

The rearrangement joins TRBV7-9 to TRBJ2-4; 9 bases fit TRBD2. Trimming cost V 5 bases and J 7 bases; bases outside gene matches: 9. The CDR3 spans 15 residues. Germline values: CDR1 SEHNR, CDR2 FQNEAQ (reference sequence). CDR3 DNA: TGTGCCAGCAGCCACCCCCGCGGGAGGGGGAACATTCAGTACTTC. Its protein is CASSHPRGRGNIQYF.

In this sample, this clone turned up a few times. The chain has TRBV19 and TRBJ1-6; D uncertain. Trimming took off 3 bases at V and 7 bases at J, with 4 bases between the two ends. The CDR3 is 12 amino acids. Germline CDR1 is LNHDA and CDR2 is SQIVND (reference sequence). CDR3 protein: CASSIRNSPLHF. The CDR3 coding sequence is TGTGCCAGTAGTATTAGAAATTCACCCCTCCACTTT.

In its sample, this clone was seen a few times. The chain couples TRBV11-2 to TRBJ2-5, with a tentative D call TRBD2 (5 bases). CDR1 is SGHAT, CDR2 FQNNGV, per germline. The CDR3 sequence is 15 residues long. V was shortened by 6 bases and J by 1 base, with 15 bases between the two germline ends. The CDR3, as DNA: TGTGCCAGCAGACGCGATGGACTGCCCCAAGAGACCCAGTACTTC. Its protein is CASRRDGLPQETQYF.

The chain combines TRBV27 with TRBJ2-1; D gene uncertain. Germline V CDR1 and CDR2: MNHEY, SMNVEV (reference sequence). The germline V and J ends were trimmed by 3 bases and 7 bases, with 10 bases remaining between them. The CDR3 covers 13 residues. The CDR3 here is CASSFLLVNEQFF. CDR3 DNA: TGTGCCAGCAGTTTCCTTCTAGTTAATGAGCAGTTCTTC.

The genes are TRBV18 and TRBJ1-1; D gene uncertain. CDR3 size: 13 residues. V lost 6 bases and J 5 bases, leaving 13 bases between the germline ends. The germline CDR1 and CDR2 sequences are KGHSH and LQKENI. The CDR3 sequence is CASSNTGRTEAFF. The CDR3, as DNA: TGTGCCAGCTCCAACACCGGCAGGACTGAAGCTTTCTTT. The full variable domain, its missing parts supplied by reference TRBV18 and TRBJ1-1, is NAGVMQNPRHLVRRRGQEARLRCSPMKGHSHVYWYRQLPEEGLKFMVYLQKENIIDESGMPKERFSAEFPKEGPSILRIQQVVRGDSAAYFCASSNTGRTEAFFGQGTRLTVV.

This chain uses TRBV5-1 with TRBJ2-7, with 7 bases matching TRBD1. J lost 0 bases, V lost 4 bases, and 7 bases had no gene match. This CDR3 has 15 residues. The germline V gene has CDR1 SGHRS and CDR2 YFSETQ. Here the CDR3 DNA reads TGCGCCAGCAGCAGCTTACAGGGGCTCTCCTACGAGCAGTACTTC. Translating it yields CASSSLQGLSYEQYF.

The DNA of the CDR3 is TGTGCCAGCAGTTTAGGGCAGTACAATGAGCAGTTCTTC. Protein: CASSLGQYNEQFF. The genes are TRBV27 and TRBJ2-1; D remains unclear. Trimming took off 2 bases at V and 4 bases at J, with 6 bases between the two ends. The CDR3 loop spans 13 amino acids. Germline V gives CDR1 MNHEY, CDR2 SMNVEV (reference sequence).

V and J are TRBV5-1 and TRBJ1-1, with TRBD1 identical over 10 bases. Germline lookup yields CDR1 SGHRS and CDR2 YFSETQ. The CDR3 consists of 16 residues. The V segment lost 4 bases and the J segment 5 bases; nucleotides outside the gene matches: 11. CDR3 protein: CASSATGTGVFTEAFF. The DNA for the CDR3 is TGCGCCAGCAGCGCTACCGGGACAGGGGTTTTTACTGAAGCTTTCTTT.

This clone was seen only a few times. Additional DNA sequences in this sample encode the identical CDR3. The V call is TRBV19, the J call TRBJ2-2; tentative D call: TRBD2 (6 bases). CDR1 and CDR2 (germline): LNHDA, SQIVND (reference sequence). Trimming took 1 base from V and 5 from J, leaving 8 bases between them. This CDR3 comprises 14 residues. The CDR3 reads CASSIAGDTGELFF. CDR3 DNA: TGTGCCAGTAGTATAGCGGGGGATACCGGGGAGCTGTTTTTT.

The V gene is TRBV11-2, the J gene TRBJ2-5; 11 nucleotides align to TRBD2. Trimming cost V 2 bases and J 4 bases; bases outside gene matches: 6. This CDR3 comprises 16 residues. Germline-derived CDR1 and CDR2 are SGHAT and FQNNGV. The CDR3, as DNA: TGTGCCAGCAGCTTATATGTAGCGGGGGGGCGAGAGACCCAGTACTTC. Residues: CASSLYVAGGRETQYF.

CDR3 loop: CASSPPSGLNTGELFF. CDR3 bases: TGTGCCAGCTCACCACCTTCGGGGTTGAACACCGGGGAGCTGTTTTTT. The chain joins TRBV18 to TRBJ2-2, with a tentative D call TRBD2 (5 bases). Trimming pared 0 bases from V and 1 base from J, leaving 9 bases between. The CDR3 contains 16 residues. CDR1 is KGHSH and CDR2 is LQKENI in the germline V gene.

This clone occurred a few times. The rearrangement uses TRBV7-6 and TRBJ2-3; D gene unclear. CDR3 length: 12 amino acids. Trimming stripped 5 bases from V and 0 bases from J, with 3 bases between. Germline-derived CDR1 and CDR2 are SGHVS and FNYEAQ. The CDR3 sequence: CASSLSTDTQYF. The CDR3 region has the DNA TGTGCCAGCAGCCTTAGCACAGATACGCAGTATTTT.

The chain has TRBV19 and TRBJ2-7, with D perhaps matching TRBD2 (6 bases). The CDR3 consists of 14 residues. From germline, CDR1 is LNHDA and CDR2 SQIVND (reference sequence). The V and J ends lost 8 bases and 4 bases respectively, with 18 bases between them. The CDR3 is CASSFGRGAYEQYF. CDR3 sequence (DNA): TGTGCCAGTTCTTTCGGGCGCGGGGCATACGAGCAGTACTTC.

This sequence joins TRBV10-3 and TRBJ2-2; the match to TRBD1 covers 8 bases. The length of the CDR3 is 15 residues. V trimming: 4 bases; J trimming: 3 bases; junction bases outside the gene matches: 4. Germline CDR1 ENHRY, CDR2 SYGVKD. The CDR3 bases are TGTGCCATCAGTGGACAGGGGCTGGACACCGGGGAGCTGTTTTTT. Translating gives CAISGQGLDTGELFF.

CDR3 DNA sequence: TGTGCCAGCAGCTCTGTCCGGACTGGAAGAGAGACCCAGTACTTC. Residues: CASSSVRTGRETQYF. The gene calls are TRBV5-4 and TRBJ2-5, with D possibly matching TRBD2 (5 bases). CDR3 length: 15 residues. Per germline, CDR1 SGHNT and CDR2 YYREEE (reference sequence). V lost 3 bases to trimming and J lost 4 bases, with 16 bases between them.

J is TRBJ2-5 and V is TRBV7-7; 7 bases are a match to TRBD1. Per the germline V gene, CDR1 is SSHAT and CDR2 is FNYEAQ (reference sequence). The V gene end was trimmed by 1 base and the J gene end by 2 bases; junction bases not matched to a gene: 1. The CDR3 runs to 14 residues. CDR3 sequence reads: CASSLGTGQETQYF. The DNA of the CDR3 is TGTGCCAGCAGCTTAGGGACAGGTCAAGAGACCCAGTACTTC.

Written as DNA, the CDR3 is TGTGCCAGTAGTATAGCTGAGACAGGGACTGAAGCTTTCTTT. It translates to CASSIAETGTEAFF. The gene calls are TRBV19 and TRBJ1-1, with 7 bases identical to TRBD1. The CDR3 covers 14 residues. From germline, CDR1 is LNHDA and CDR2 SQIVND (reference sequence). J lost 5 bases, V lost 1 base, and 4 bases had no gene match. Using reference TRBV19 and TRBJ1-1 for the parts outside the CDR3, the full variable domain is DGGITQSPKYLFRKEGQNVTLSCEQNLNHDAMYWYRQDPGQGLRLIYYSQIVNDFQKGDIAEGYSVSREKKESFPLTVTSAQKNPTAFYLCASSIAETGTEAFFGQGTRLTVV.

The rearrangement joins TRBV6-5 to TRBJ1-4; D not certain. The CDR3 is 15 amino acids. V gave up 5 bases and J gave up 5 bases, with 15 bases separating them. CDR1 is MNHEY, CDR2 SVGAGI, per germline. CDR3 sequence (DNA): TGTGCCAGCAGTCGTACCAGGTCTCGAAATGAAAAACTGTTTTTT. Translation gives CASSRTRSRNEKLFF.

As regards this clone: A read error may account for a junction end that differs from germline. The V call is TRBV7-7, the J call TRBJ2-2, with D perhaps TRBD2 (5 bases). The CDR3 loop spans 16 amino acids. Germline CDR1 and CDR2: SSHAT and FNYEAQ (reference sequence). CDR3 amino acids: CASSSSGNLNTGELFF. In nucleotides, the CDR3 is TGTGCTAGCAGCTCGTCGGGAAACCTCAACACCGGGGAGCTGTTTTTT.

The CDR3 DNA reads TGTGCCAGCAGCGGACTAGCAGGTGACTACGAGCAGTACTTC. This gives the protein CASSGLAGDYEQYF. The rearrangement links TRBV9 to TRBJ2-7; 7 bases match TRBD2. The CDR3 has 14 amino acids. Germline CDR1 SGDLS, CDR2 YYNGEE. Germline trimming cut 3 bases from V and 3 bases from J; bases unmatched to any gene: 6.

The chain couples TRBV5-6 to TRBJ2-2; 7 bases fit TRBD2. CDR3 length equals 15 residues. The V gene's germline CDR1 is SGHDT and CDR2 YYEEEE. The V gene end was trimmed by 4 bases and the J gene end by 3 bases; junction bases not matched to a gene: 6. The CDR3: CASSPLREDTGELFF. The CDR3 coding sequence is TGTGCCAGCAGCCCACTCCGGGAGGACACCGGGGAGCTGTTTTTT.

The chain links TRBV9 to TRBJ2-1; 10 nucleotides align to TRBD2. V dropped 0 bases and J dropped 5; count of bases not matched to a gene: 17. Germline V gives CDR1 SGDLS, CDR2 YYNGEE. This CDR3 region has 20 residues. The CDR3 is CASSVATGGSSGRIDNEQFF. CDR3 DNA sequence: TGTGCCAGCAGCGTAGCTACGGGTGGGTCTAGCGGGAGAATAGACAATGAGCAGTTCTTC.

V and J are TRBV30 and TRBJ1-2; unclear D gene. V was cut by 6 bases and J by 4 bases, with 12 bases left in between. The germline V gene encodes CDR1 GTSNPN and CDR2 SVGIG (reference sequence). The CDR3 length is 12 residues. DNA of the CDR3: TGTGCCTGTCAAACAGAGTCCTATGGCTACACCTTC. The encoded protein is CACQTESYGYTF.